These 12 T cell receptor beta chains were all obtained from the same sample, sequenced in a study of identical twins. TCRdb reprocessed the 5' RACE reads via MiXCR and lists one record per CDR3 protein. In the table there are about 690,000 distinct CDR3 sequences, roughly 6.2% of which are singletons. Sequenced sample: naive T cells sorted from blood. The receptors were sampled from a man in his late teens or twenties in good health.

Many counts were recorded for this clonotype. This sequence joins TRBV7-9 and TRBJ2-1, with D perhaps TRBD2 (5 bases). This CDR3 has 15 residues. Germline assignment: CDR1 SEHNR and CDR2 FQNEAQ (reference sequence). Trimming shortened V by 4 bases and J by 1 base, and 11 bases separated the two germline ends. The CDR3 sequence is CASSYSTGSYNEQFF. The CDR3 DNA sequence: TGTGCCAGCAGCTACTCCACGGGGTCCTACAATGAGCAGTTCTTC.

Many counts were recorded for this clonotype. The V gene is TRBV5-1, the J gene TRBJ2-1; 11 bases agree with TRBD1. The CDR3 loop spans 16 amino acids. V lost 0 bases to trimming and J lost 10 bases; unmatched junction nucleotides: 9. Germline V CDR1 and CDR2: SGHRS, YFSETQ. The CDR3 nucleotides are TGCGCCAGCAGCTTGGAGTTCAGGACAGGGGGCGGAGAGCAGTTCTTC. Translation gives CASSLEFRTGGGEQFF.

This clonotype was recorded at least ten times. The chain employs TRBV12-3 or TRBV12-4 and TRBJ2-3, with D perhaps matching TRBD1 (7 bases). The CDR3 totals 14 residues. V lost 3 bases, J lost 8 bases, and 15 bases lay in between. This CDR3 is CASSFSGRGATQYF. In DNA form, the CDR3 reads TGTGCCAGCAGTTTTAGCGGCAGGGGGGCTACGCAGTATTTT.

The rearrangement links TRBV25-1 to TRBJ1-1, with D possibly being TRBD1 (6 bases). Germline V lookup: CDR1 MGHDK, CDR2 SYGVNS. CDR3 length: 14 residues. V was trimmed by 7 bases and J by 2 bases, leaving 14 bases between them. The CDR3 DNA reads as TGTGCCAGCAAAGGGGGATGGGTTAACACTGAAGCTTTCTTT. This gives the protein CASKGGWVNTEAFF.

This clonotype has ten or more counts. J is TRBJ1-1 and V is TRBV7-9; TRBD1 is a possible D gene (6 bases). The V end lost 5 bases, the J end lost 5 bases, and 9 bases lay between the germline ends. Germline-derived CDR1 and CDR2 are SEHNR and FQNEAQ (reference sequence). There are 12 residues in the CDR3. The CDR3 protein is CASSKGGTEAFF. The CDR3, as DNA: TGTGCCAGCAGCAAGGGGGGTACTGAAGCTTTCTTT.

This clonotype has a handful of counts. This chain joins TRBV18 and TRBJ2-7; TRBD1 might be the D (5 bases). The CDR3 totals 15 residues. The germline V gene has CDR1 KGHSH and CDR2 LQKENI. Trimming removed 4 bases at V and 0 bases at J, with 13 bases between. This chain's CDR3 is CASSLGHPSSYEQYF. The CDR3 DNA sequence: TGTGCCAGCTCACTTGGACATCCGAGCTCCTACGAGCAGTACTTC.

This clonotype was detected ten times or more. The chain employs TRBV29-1 and TRBJ1-5; TRBD1 is a possible D gene (6 bases). Trimming took off 7 bases at V and 12 bases at J, with 19 bases between the two ends. The CDR3 contains 12 residues. Germline V lookup: CDR1 SQVTM, CDR2 ANQGSEA. The CDR3, as DNA: TGCAGCGCCCTCGACAGCAGACAGGACCAGCATTTT. Translation: CSALDSRQDQHF.

This clonotype was counted only a few times. V and J are TRBV5-1 and TRBJ1-2; 7 bases align to TRBD1. The CDR3 spans 14 residues. Looked up from germline, CDR1 is SGHRS and CDR2 is YFSETQ. V was pared by 6 bases and J by 4 bases, with 9 bases of the junction left unmatched. The CDR3: CASNLPGQLYGYTF. The CDR3 bases are TGCGCCAGCAATTTACCGGGACAGCTCTATGGCTACACCTTC.

The rearrangement uses TRBV20-1 and TRBJ2-3; D may be TRBD2 (6 bases). V lost 2 bases and J 4 bases, leaving 7 bases between the germline ends. Germline V gene lookup returns CDR1 DFQATT and CDR2 SNEGSKA (reference sequence). The CDR3 is 12 residues long. CDR3 coding DNA: TGCAGTGCTAGAAGGAGGGCAGATACGCAGTATTTT. Protein product: CSARRRADTQYF.

This clonotype came up a few times. An end of the junction does not agree with germline; a read error may underlie this. V usage is TRBV3-1 and J usage is TRBJ2-3; D is unclear. Germline loops: CDR1 LGHDT, CDR2 YNNKEL (reference sequence). The CDR3 totals 16 residues. Here the CDR3 DNA reads TGTGCCAGCAGGCAAGTACTGGATTCTAGCACAGATACGCAGTATTTT. This codes for CASRQVLDSSTDTQYF.

This chain uses TRBV19 with TRBJ2-1, with D uncertain. The CDR3 extends over 15 amino acids. The germline V gene encodes CDR1 LNHDA and CDR2 SQIVND (reference sequence). Between the trimmed V and J ends, which lost 2 bases and 0 bases, there was a span of 8 bases. The CDR3: CASSISTSSYNEQFF. The DNA of the CDR3 is TGTGCCAGTAGTATATCCACGAGCTCCTACAATGAGCAGTTCTTC.

This clonotype came up many times. The chain links TRBV7-8 to TRBJ2-5; 9 bases map to TRBD1. The CDR3 sequence is 13 residues long. CDR1 and CDR2 from the germline V gene are SGHVS and FQNEAQ. V dropped 5 bases and J dropped 5; count of bases not matched to a gene: 3. CDR3 loop: CASSRDRVETQYF. CDR3 nucleotide sequence: TGTGCCAGCAGCCGGGACAGGGTCGAGACCCAGTACTTC. The full variable domain, rest sourced from reference TRBV7-8 and TRBJ2-5, is GAGVSQSPRYKVAKRGQDVALRCDPISGHVSLFWYQQALGQGPEFLTYFQNEAQLDKSGLPSDRFFAERPEGSVSTLKIQRTQQEDSAVYLCASSRDRVETQYFGPGTRLLVL.